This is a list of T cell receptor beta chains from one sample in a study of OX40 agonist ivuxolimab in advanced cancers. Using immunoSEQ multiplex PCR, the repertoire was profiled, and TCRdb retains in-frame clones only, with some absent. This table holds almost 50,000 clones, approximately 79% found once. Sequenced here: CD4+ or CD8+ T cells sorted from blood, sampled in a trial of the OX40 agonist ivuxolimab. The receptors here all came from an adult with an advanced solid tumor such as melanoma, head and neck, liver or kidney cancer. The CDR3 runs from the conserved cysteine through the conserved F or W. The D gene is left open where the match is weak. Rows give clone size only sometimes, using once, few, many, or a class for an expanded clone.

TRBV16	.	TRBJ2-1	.	TGTGCCAGCAGCCACATAGGGGGGGATGAGCAGTTCTTC	CASSHIGGDEQFF
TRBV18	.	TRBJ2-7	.	TGTGCCAGCTCACCCCCCTCCCGGGAGTCCTACGAGCAGTACTTC	CASSPPSRESYEQYF
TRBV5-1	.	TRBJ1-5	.	TGCGCCAGCAGTCTCGAGTCCGGGCAGCCCCAGCATTTT	CASSLESGQPQHF
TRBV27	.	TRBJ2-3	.	TGTGCCAGCAGTGCATTTGGAGATACGCAGTATTTT	CASSAFGDTQYF
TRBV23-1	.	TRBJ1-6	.	TGCGCCAGCAGTCAAAAGGGCGGAATTGGGTCACCCCTCCACTTT	CASSQKGGIGSPLHF
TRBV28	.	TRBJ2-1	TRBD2	TGTGCCGCTGCCCTAGCGGGAGGTCACAATGAGCAGTTCTTC	CAAALAGGHNEQFF
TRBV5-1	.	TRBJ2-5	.	TGCGCCAGCAGCTCTAATACAGGGACCCAGTACTTC	CASSSNTGTQYF
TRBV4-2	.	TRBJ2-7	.	TGTGCCAGCAGCCAGGGGGACGGGACCTACGAGCAGTACTTC	CASSQGDGTYEQYF
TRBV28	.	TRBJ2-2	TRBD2	TGTGCCAGCAACTCCGAGCGGGAGGGCCCCCGGGAGCTGTTTTTT	CASNSEREGPRELFF
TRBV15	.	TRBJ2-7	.	TGTGCCACCAGCAGAGGCACAGAGGTCTACGAGCAGTACTTC	CATSRGTEVYEQYF
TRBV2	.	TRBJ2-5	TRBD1	TGTGCCAGCAGTTCCGGGACAGGGATCGACGAGACCCAGTACTTC	CASSSGTGIDETQYF
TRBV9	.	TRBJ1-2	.	TGTGCCAGCAGCAAAGAAGGGACCCCCGGATGGGGCTACACCTTC	CASSKEGTPGWGYTF
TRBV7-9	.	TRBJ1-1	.	TGTGCCAGCGCGGCTTCGACGATGAACACTGAAGCTTTCTTT	CASAASTMNTEAFF
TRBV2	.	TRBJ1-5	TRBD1	TGTGCCAGCAGTGAACGCGGGACAGGCAATCAGCCCCAGCATTTT	CASSERGTGNQPQHF
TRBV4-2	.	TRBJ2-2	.	TGTGCCAGCAGCCAAGGTCTAGGATCCACCGGGGAGCTGTTTTTT	CASSQGLGSTGELFF
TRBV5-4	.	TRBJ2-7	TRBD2	TGTGCCAGCAGCTTGGGGTTGGGACTAGCCTACGAGCAGTACTTC	CASSLGLGLAYEQYF
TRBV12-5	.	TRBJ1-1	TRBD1	TGTGCTAGTGGTTTGCCCTCGCAGGGGGGCACTGAAGCTTTCTTT	CASGLPSQGGTEAFF
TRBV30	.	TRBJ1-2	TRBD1	TGTGCCTGGAGTGTACAGGGGATGGGTGGCTACACCTTC	CAWSVQGMGGYTF
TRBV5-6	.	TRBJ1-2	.	TGTGCCAGCAGCTTGACAGGTCTTGTCTATGGCTACACCTTC	CASSLTGLVYGYTF
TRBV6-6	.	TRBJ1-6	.	TGTGCCAGCGGGGAGACTAATAATTCACCCCTCCACTTT	CASGETNNSPLHF
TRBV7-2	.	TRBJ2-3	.	TGTGCCAGCAGCTTAGGCACTACTAGCACAGATACGCAGTATTTT	CASSLGTTSTDTQYF
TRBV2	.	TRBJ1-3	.	TGTGCCAGCAGTCTTGACCCAGGTTTGGACACCATATATTTT	CASSLDPGLDTIYF
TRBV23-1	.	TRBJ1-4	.	TGCGCCAGCAGTCAACCCCCGGAGAGGATGCGGGAGGAAAAACTGTTTTTT	CASSQPPERMREEKLFF
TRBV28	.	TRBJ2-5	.	TGTGCCAGCAGTCCCTCCCAGACCCAGTACTTC	CASSPSQTQYF
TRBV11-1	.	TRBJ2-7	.	TGTGCCAGCAGCCCTGACTCTATCTACGAGCAGTACTTC	CASSPDSIYEQYF
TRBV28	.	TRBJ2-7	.	TGTGCCAGCAGCAGTTTGGACGGCTACGAGCAGTACTTC	CASSSLDGYEQYF
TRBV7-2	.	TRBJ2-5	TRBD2	TGTGCCAGCAGCCGCGGGAGGAGCCGGGAGACCCAGTACTTC	CASSRGRSRETQYF
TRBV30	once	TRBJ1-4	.	TGTGCCTGGAGTGGTAGGGAAAAACTGTTTTTT	CAWSGREKLFF
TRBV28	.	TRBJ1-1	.	TGTGCCAGCAGTTTAAGAACTGAAGCTTTCTTT	CASSLRTEAFF
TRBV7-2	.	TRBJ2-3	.	TGTGCCAGCAGCTTAGCCCGAAACACAGATACGCAGTATTTT	CASSLARNTDTQYF
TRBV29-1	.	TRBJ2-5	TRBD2	TGCAGCGTACGACTAGCGGGACTCAAGGAAGGGACCCAGTACTTC	CSVRLAGLKEGTQYF
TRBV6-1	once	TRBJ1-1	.	TGTGCCAGCAGTGAAACTGGGGGGTACACTGAAGCTTTCTTT	CASSETGGYTEAFF
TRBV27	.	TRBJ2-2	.	TGTGCCAGCAGCTTTACTACCGGGGAGCTGTTTTTT	CASSFTTGELFF
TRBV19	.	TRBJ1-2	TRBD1	TGTGCCAGTAAACAGGGGGCTGGAGGCTACACCTTC	CASKQGAGGYTF
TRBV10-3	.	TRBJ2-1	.	TGTGCCATCAGTGAGTCCCAGGACAATGAGCAGTTCTTC	CAISESQDNEQFF
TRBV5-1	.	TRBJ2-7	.	TGCGCCAGCAGCTTGACGGTAACCATCACGGAACCGGGTGAGCAGTACTTC	CASSLTVTITEPGEQYF
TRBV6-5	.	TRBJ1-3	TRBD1	TGTGCCAGCAGTTACACCCGGGACAGCAGGAACACCATATATTTT	CASSYTRDSRNTIYF
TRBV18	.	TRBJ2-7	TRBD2	TGTGCCAGCTCAACACTAGCGGGAGACGAGCAGTACTTC	CASSTLAGDEQYF
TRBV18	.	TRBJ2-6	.	TGTGCCAGCTCAAACCTCGGGACATTAGTTCGCTCTGGGGCCAACGTCCTGACTTTC	CASSNLGTLVRSGANVLTF
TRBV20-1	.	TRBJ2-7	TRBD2	TGCAGTGTCGGGACTACCTACGAGCAGTACTTC	CSVGTTYEQYF
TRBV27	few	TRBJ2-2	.	TGTGCCAGCAGTTCCAGCAGCAACGCCGGGGAGCTGTTTTTT	CASSSSSNAGELFF
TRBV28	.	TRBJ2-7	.	TGTGCCAGCACATCAGTGGGGTCCGGGGCGTACGAGCAGTACTTC	CASTSVGSGAYEQYF
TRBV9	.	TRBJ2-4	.	TGTGCCAGCAGCGTAGGAGGGGGATCGGACATTCAGTACTTC	CASSVGGGSDIQYF
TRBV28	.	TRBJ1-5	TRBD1	TGTGCCAGCAGTTCAGGGGGGGGACAGCATCAGCCCCAGCATTTT	CASSSGGGQHQPQHF
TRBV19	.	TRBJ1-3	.	TGTGCCAGCGACGGATCTGGAAACACCATATATTTT	CASDGSGNTIYF
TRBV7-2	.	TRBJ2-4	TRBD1	TGTGCCAGCAGCTTAAGGGGTTGGACAGGTTTTCAGTACTTC	CASSLRGWTGFQYF
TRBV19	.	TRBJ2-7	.	TGTGCCAGTAGTATAGACATCTCCTACGAGCAGTACTTC	CASSIDISYEQYF
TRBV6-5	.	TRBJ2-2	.	TGTGCCAGCAGCCAAGGGACGTTCACCGGGGAGCTGTTTTTT	CASSQGTFTGELFF
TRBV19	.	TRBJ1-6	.	TGTGCTAGCGGTGGAGCCCCGGACGGGAATTCACCCCTCCACTTT	CASGGAPDGNSPLHF
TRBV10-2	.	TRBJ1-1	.	TGCGCCAGCAGTGATGGGGAGGCCGGGGACACTGAAGCTTTCTTT	CASSDGEAGDTEAFF
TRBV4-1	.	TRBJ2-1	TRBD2	TGCGCCAGCAGCCAAGATAGGCGGCTAGCGGGATCTAATGAGCAGTTCTTC	CASSQDRRLAGSNEQFF
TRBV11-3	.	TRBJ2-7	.	TGTGCCAGCAGCTTGGGAGGAACCTACGAGCAGTACTTC	CASSLGGTYEQYF
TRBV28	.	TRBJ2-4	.	TGTGCCAGCAGTGTATCACACCCCCCTTACGAAAACATTCAGTACTTC	CASSVSHPPYENIQYF
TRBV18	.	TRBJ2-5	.	TGTGCCAGCTCAACCCAGGGCCTCCAAGAGACCCAGTACTTC	CASSTQGLQETQYF
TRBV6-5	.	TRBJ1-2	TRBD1	TGTGCCAGCAGTTACTTGGCAGGGGGTCGGGGTGGCTACACCTTC	CASSYLAGGRGGYTF
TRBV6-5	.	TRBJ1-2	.	TGTGCCAGCACTTCGGGGGTCTATGGCTACACCTTC	CASTSGVYGYTF
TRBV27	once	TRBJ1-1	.	TGTGCCAGCAGTCCCAGGGGCTTCGTTGAAGCTTTCTTT	CASSPRGFVEAFF
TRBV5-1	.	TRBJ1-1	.	TGCGCCAGCAGCTTGGCCGCTGGGGGTACTGAAGCTTTCTTT	CASSLAAGGTEAFF
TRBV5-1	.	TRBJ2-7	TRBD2	TGCGCCAGCAGCTTTCTGGGCCCCGGAGGAGCGGGGATATCCTACGAGCAGTACTTC	CASSFLGPGGAGISYEQYF